This entry lists 30 T cell receptor beta chains sequenced from one sample in a study of technical replicates of blood from a few donors (dated by TCRdb to the late 2010s). Library preparation was by the immunoSEQ multiplex PCR assay. This is the immuneACCESS table as TCRdb keeps it, with only in-frame sequences that have V and J called. A part of the clones is gone; compared with another copy, unresolved V genes explain less than half, and the rest is unexplained. The table for this sample lists around 50,000 clones; more than 95% of them were counted only once. Jointly, the top ten make up 0.39% of the sample. Sequenced input: T cells isolated from PBMCs. The origin of the receptors is a human donor in good health.

On this clone itself: One end of the junction fails to match germline, which may point to a read error. V and J are TRBV6-5 and TRBJ2-7, with D possibly TRBD2 on 5 matching bases. Germline CDR1 and CDR2: MNHEY and SVGAGI. The CDR3 is made up of 12 amino acids. As DNA, the CDR3 is TGTGCCACCAGTTCGGGGTTCACCGAGCAGTACTTC. This sequence encodes CATSSGFTEQYF.

The rearrangement joins TRBV19 to TRBJ1-1; 7 bases line up with TRBD1. The CDR3 contains 13 residues. Germline CDR1 reads LNHDA; CDR2 reads SQIVND (reference sequence). Trimming took 7 bases from V and 3 from J; bases not matched to a gene: 5. DNA of the CDR3: TGTGCCAGTAATCCCCAGGGGGACACTGAAGCTTTCTTT. It encodes CASNPQGDTEAFF. Based on the CDR3 plus reference TRBV19 and TRBJ1-1, the full variable domain is DGGITQSPKYLFRKEGQNVTLSCEQNLNHDAMYWYRQDPGQGLRLIYYSQIVNDFQKGDIAEGYSVSREKKESFPLTVTSAQKNPTAFYLCASNPQGDTEAFFGQGTRLTVV.

The V call is TRBV5-1, the J call TRBJ2-3, with 12 bases aligning to TRBD2. Unmatched junction bases numbered 2, after V lost 3 bases and J lost 6 bases. CDR3 length equals 14 residues. From germline, CDR1 is SGHRS and CDR2 YFSETQ. The CDR3 loop reads CASSWTSGDDTQYF. The DNA for the CDR3 is TGCGCCAGCAGCTGGACTAGCGGGGATGATACGCAGTATTTT.

The chain recombines TRBV5-1 with TRBJ2-2, with a possible D match to TRBD2 (6 bases). The CDR3 spans 13 residues. Germline V gene lookup returns CDR1 SGHRS and CDR2 YFSETQ. V was shortened by 1 base and J by 6 bases, with 7 bases between the two germline ends. CDR3 amino acids: CASSLTSSGELFF. As DNA, the CDR3 is TGCGCCAGCAGCTTGACTAGCTCCGGGGAGCTGTTTTTT.

The rearrangement joins TRBV7-8 to TRBJ1-5, with 8 nucleotides matching TRBD1. This CDR3 has 15 residues. Germline V gene lookup returns CDR1 SGHVS and CDR2 FQNEAQ. V was clipped by 6 bases and J by 4 bases; unmatched bases: 8. The CDR3 is CASRESGTGNQPQHF. DNA of the CDR3: TGTGCCAGCAGGGAATCCGGGACAGGTAATCAGCCCCAGCATTTT.

V usage is TRBV6-1 and J usage is TRBJ2-7; the D is unclear. There are 12 residues in the CDR3. The germline V and J ends were trimmed by 4 bases and 2 bases, with 6 bases remaining between them. The germline CDR1 and CDR2 sequences are MNHNS and SASEGT. In DNA, the CDR3 is TGTGCCAGCAGTGGGTACACCTACGAGCAGTACTTC. It translates to CASSGYTYEQYF.

The chain's CDR3 is CASSLGGVTGELFF. CDR3 DNA: TGTGCCAGCAGCTTGGGAGGGGTTACCGGGGAGCTGTTTTTT. The chain has TRBV7-3 and TRBJ2-2; TRBD2 matches 7 bases. V shed 3 bases, J shed 5 bases, and the junction held 3 bases outside the gene matches. Germline V CDR1 and CDR2: SGHTA, FQGTGA. The CDR3 loop spans 14 amino acids.

The gene calls are TRBV15 and TRBJ1-2; D is perhaps TRBD1 (6 bases). V lost 2 bases and J 7 bases, leaving 11 bases between the germline ends. This CDR3 has 13 residues. The germline V gene encodes CDR1 LNHNV and CDR2 YYDKDF (reference sequence). In DNA form, the CDR3 reads TGTGCCACCAGCAGATACAGGGCGAGTGGCTACACCTTC. Residues: CATSRYRASGYTF.

The gene calls are TRBV19 and TRBJ1-1; the D is unclear. The V end was cut by 5 bases, the J end by 6 bases, with 10 bases between. This CDR3 is 12 amino acids long. Germline values: CDR1 LNHDA, CDR2 SQIVND (reference sequence). CDR3 loop: CASSFLGAEAFF. CDR3 nucleotides: TGTGCCAGTAGTTTCTTGGGCGCTGAAGCTTTCTTT.

The rearrangement links TRBV6-5 to TRBJ1-5; 7 nucleotides match TRBD1. The CDR3 is made up of 13 amino acids. Germline assignment: CDR1 MNHEY and CDR2 SVGAGI. With 8 bases clipped from V and 5 bases from J, the junction kept 6 bases outside the gene matches. CDR3 region: CASAQGGDQPQHF. The CDR3 region has the DNA TGTGCCAGCGCCCAGGGGGGTGATCAGCCCCAGCATTTT.

V gene TRBV6-5 combines with J gene TRBJ1-1; tentatively, D is TRBD1 (5 bases). The V gene's germline CDR1 is MNHEY and CDR2 SVGAGI. The V and J ends lost 0 bases and 0 bases respectively, with 8 bases between them. CDR3 size: 15 residues. CDR3 sequence: CASSYSRTLNTEAFF. The CDR3 region has the DNA TGTGCCAGCAGTTACTCCCGGACACTGAACACTGAAGCTTTCTTT.

V is TRBV5-8 and J is TRBJ1-1; weak D call: TRBD1 (5 bases). The CDR3 covers 15 residues. V lost 4 bases, J lost 3 bases, and 16 bases lay in between. CDR1 is SGHTS and CDR2 is YDEGEE in the germline V gene. Here the CDR3 reads CASSAETATHTEAFF. The CDR3 DNA follows: TGTGCCAGCAGCGCGGAGACAGCGACCCACACTGAAGCTTTCTTT.

The chain recombines TRBV6-5 with TRBJ1-2, with 7 bases fitting TRBD1. Germline-derived CDR1 and CDR2 are MNHEY and SVGAGI. CDR3 length: 13 amino acids. With 8 bases clipped from V and 7 bases from J, the junction kept 10 bases outside the gene matches. The CDR3 coding sequence is TGTGCCAGCGTCTCTACAGGGGTCGGTGGCTACACCTTC. Translation gives CASVSTGVGGYTF.

The V gene is TRBV10-3, the J gene TRBJ1-1; D gene unclear. In germline, CDR1 is ENHRY, CDR2 SYGVKD. This CDR3 spans 13 amino acids. V lost 4 bases to trimming and J lost 1 base, with 7 bases between them. CDR3 DNA sequence: TGTGCCATCAGTGGACGGGAGAACACTGAAGCTTTCTTT. This encodes CAISGRENTEAFF.

The J gene is TRBJ2-7, the V gene TRBV6-1; 7 positions match TRBD1. The CDR3 is 11 amino acids. V lost 7 bases to trimming and J lost 7 bases; unmatched junction nucleotides: 4. CDR1 is MNHNS, CDR2 SASEGT, per germline. CDR3 bases: TGTGCCAGCAAAGGGGGCCGAGAGCAGTACTTC. Translating it yields CASKGGREQYF.

The chain couples TRBV11-2 to TRBJ2-7; D gene uncertain. This CDR3 has 13 residues. Germline values: CDR1 SGHAT, CDR2 FQNNGV. The V and J ends lost 2 bases and 0 bases respectively, with 5 bases between them. Here the CDR3 reads CASSLYSSYEQYF. The CDR3, as DNA: TGTGCCAGCAGCTTATACAGCTCCTACGAGCAGTACTTC.

The rearrangement links TRBV7-9 to TRBJ1-1; the D gene is possibly TRBD1 (6 bases). Trimming pared 3 bases from V and 6 bases from J, leaving 8 bases between. The germline V gene has CDR1 SEHNR and CDR2 FQNEAQ (reference sequence). The CDR3 runs to 12 residues. The CDR3 loop reads CASSFRQAEAFF. DNA of the CDR3: TGTGCCAGCAGCTTTCGACAGGCTGAAGCTTTCTTT.

V usage is TRBV11-1 and J usage is TRBJ2-7, with 15 nucleotides matching TRBD2. This CDR3 is 17 amino acids long. Germline V CDR1 and CDR2: SGHAT, FQDESV (reference sequence). V shed 1 base and J 5 bases; nucleotides not matched to a gene: 6. The CDR3 spells CASSLGGTSGRSDEQYF. The CDR3 DNA follows: TGTGCCAGCAGCTTAGGGGGGACTAGCGGGAGGAGCGACGAGCAGTACTTC.

This clone was counted a single time. The J gene is TRBJ2-7, the V gene TRBV30; the match to TRBD1 covers 7 bases. CDR1 is GTSNPN, CDR2 SVGIG, per germline (reference sequence). After removal of 2 bases from V and 6 bases from J, the junction contained 1 base not matched to a gene. The length of the CDR3 is 11 residues. The CDR3 region has the DNA TGTGCCTGGAGTCCAGGGGGCGAGCAGTACTTC. It codes for CAWSPGGEQYF.

CDR3 in DNA: TGTGCCAGTAGTCCGGGACTACCCTACGAGCAGTACTTC. Its translation: CASSPGLPYEQYF. The chain is built from TRBV19 and TRBJ2-7; 7 bases align to TRBD2. This CDR3 contains 13 residues. CDR1 is LNHDA, CDR2 SQIVND, per germline (reference sequence). V lost 5 bases and J lost 2; bases outside the gene matches: 3.

The CDR3 loop is CASSQFRGNTEAFF. CDR3 DNA sequence: TGTGCCAGCAGCCAATTCAGGGGTAACACTGAAGCTTTCTTT. The chain recombines TRBV11-2 with TRBJ1-1, with D possibly being TRBD1 (6 bases). The length of the CDR3 is 14 residues. Trimming cost V 5 bases and J 2 bases, with 12 bases left between them. Germline CDR1 is SGHAT and CDR2 is FQNNGV.

The chain combines TRBV10-2 with TRBJ1-3; 7 nucleotides match TRBD1. From germline, CDR1 is WSHSY and CDR2 SAAADI. The CDR3 is 14 amino acids. V lost 5 bases and J lost 3; bases outside the gene matches: 4. The CDR3 region is CASSSGTDGNTIYF. CDR3 nucleotide sequence: TGCGCCAGCAGTTCCGGGACAGATGGAAACACCATATATTTT.

This rearrangement joins TRBV9 to TRBJ1-4, with TRBD1 matching 7 bases. Germline V gene sequence: CDR1 SGDLS, CDR2 YYNGEE. Germline trimming cut 7 bases from V and 4 bases from J; bases unmatched to any gene: 10. This CDR3 comprises 15 residues. The CDR3 DNA sequence: TGTGCCAGCGGGGAAGGGGGCGGTGTTAATGAAAAACTGTTTTTT. Its protein is CASGEGGGVNEKLFF.

The chain recombines TRBV19 with TRBJ2-7, with a possible D match to TRBD2 (5 bases). CDR3 length: 15 residues. V dropped 2 bases and J dropped 2 bases, with 13 bases sitting between them. Looked up from germline, CDR1 is LNHDA and CDR2 is SQIVND (reference sequence). The CDR3 DNA reads TGTGCCAGTAGTATAACGGGGAGTGTTCCCTACGAGCAGTACTTC. Its protein is CASSITGSVPYEQYF.

The J gene is TRBJ1-5, the V gene TRBV28; D gene ambiguous. The CDR3 covers 11 residues. V was cut by 6 bases and J by 11 bases, with 11 bases left in between. The germline V gene encodes CDR1 MDHEN and CDR2 SYDVKM. Here the CDR3 DNA reads TGTGCCAGCAGCTTAAACCGAGCCCAGCATTTT. Translated: CASSLNRAQHF.

The V call is TRBV20-1, the J call TRBJ2-3, with a tentative D call TRBD2 (5 bases). V lost 6 bases to trimming and J lost 6 bases, with 10 bases between them. CDR1 DFQATT and CDR2 SNEGSKA come from the germline V gene (reference sequence). The CDR3 contains 11 residues. CDR3 DNA: TGCAGTGCGAGTCTAGCTGATACGCAGTATTTT. Translating it yields CSASLADTQYF.

J is TRBJ2-2 and V is TRBV19, with D tentatively TRBD1 (5 bases). V lost 6 bases, J lost 6 bases, and 14 bases lay in between. The germline CDR1 and CDR2 sequences are LNHDA and SQIVND (reference sequence). The CDR3 length is 14 residues. The CDR3 spells CASRISRGAGELFF. CDR3 sequence (DNA): TGTGCCAGTAGAATCTCTAGGGGCGCCGGGGAGCTGTTTTTT.

The rearrangement uses TRBV10-1 and TRBJ1-5; D uncertain. The CDR3 extends over 15 amino acids. Germline V lookup: CDR1 WNHNN, CDR2 SYGVQD (reference sequence). V lost 0 bases to trimming and J lost 3 bases, with 9 bases between them. The CDR3 nucleotides read TGCGCCAGCAGTGAGTCGGGCCGATACAATCAGCCCCAGCATTTT. Translation gives CASSESGRYNQPQHF.

The rearrangement links TRBV6-5 to TRBJ2-5, with 9 bases matching TRBD2. After removal of 1 base from V and 1 base from J, the junction contained 4 bases not matched to a gene. This CDR3 comprises 16 residues. CDR1 is MNHEY, CDR2 SVGAGI, per germline. The CDR3 sequence: CASSYWLAGTQETQYF. As DNA, the CDR3 is TGTGCCAGCAGTTACTGGCTAGCGGGGACCCAAGAGACCCAGTACTTC.

The chain carries TRBV2 and TRBJ1-2; 10 nucleotides line up with TRBD1. The CDR3 consists of 15 residues. Per germline, CDR1 SNHLY and CDR2 FYNNEI. Losses at the gene ends were 5 bases for V and 4 bases for J; bases not matched to a gene: 7. CDR3 sequence: CASSPPGQGPYGYTF. DNA for the CDR3: TGTGCCAGCAGTCCTCCGGGACAGGGGCCCTATGGCTACACCTTC.